A selection of T cell receptor beta chains follows, all from one sample in a study of T cell repertoires in cytomegalovirus infection. TCRdb used MiXCR to reprocess the reads, holding one entry per CDR3 protein. The data show about 400,000 distinct CDR3 sequences, roughly 20% seen once. The sequenced material came from PBMCs. Receptors were obtained from a human donor in good health (CMV status not recorded). Some clones in this sample may be carry-over from other donors' samples. Each CDR3 is given with its conserved first and last residue. The order of the fields is D gene, clone size, J gene, V gene, CDR3 DNA, CDR3 protein. A D gene is named only where the DNA matches it firmly. Part of the rows lack a size; the others show once, few, many or a class for expanded clones.

TRBD2 | few | TRBJ2-3 | TRBV11-2 | TGTGCCAGCAGCTTGGGTGGTAGCGGGAGGACGGATACGCAGTATTTT | CASSLGGSGRTDTQYF
TRBD2 | few | TRBJ2-5 | TRBV20-1 | TGCAGTACTCGGGGGGTTCAAGAGACCCAGTACTTC | CSTRGVQETQYF
TRBD1 | many | TRBJ2-7 | TRBV7-9 | TGTGCCAGCAGCTTAGCGGCCGGGACAGCAGCCTACGAGCAGTACTTC | CASSLAAGTAAYEQYF
. | once | TRBJ1-1 | TRBV5-1 | TGCGCCAGCAGCTTGGAATCAAACACTGAAGCTTACTTT | CASSLESNTEAYF
. | many | TRBJ2-5 | TRBV7-8 | TGTGCCAGCAGCTTTAGGGTGGGGGAAGGGGAAAAGACCCAGTACTTC | CASSFRVGEGEKTQYF
. | . | TRBJ1-1 | TRBV19 | TGTGCCAGTAGTTGGGAGGGGACGGGGGATCGGGCTTTCTTT | CASSWEGTGDRAFF
TRBD2 | few | TRBJ2-3 | TRBV7-6 | TGTGCCAGCAGCTTAATGCCGGGAGGGTCAGATACGCAGTATTTT | CASSLMPGGSDTQYF
. | few | TRBJ1-2 | TRBV28 | TGTGCCAGCAGTTTTTTGGGATCTGGCTACACCTTC | CASSFLGSGYTF
. | few | TRBJ2-1 | TRBV11-2 | TGTGCCAGCGGTCGTGCGGGCTCCTACAATGAGCAGTTCTTC | CASGRAGSYNEQFF
. | . | TRBJ2-7 | TRBV18 | TGTGCCAGCTCGGCCGCGCGAGGCCCACCCCGAGGCGAGCAGTACTTC | CASSAARGPPRGEQYF
TRBD1 | . | TRBJ1-5 | TRBV19 | TGTGCCAGTAGTTCGCCGGGACAGGGTCAAGGGCAGCCCCAGCATTTT | CASSSPGQGQGQPQHF
. | . | TRBJ2-3 | TRBV20-1 | TGCAGTGCTAGAGATCATCGGCGCGCAGATACGCAGTATTTT | CSARDHRRADTQYF
. | many | TRBJ1-2 | TRBV7-2 | TGTGCCAGCAGCCCTGGCGGGGTAGCCTATGGCTACACCTTC | CASSPGGVAYGYTF
. | . | TRBJ2-2 | TRBV7-2 | TGTGCCAGCAGCGTGACGAGGTCGGGCGGGGAGCTGTTTTTT | CASSVTRSGGELFF
. | many | TRBJ1-3 | TRBV7-6 | TGTGCCAGCAGCACAGGAACTCTTGGAAACACCATATATTTT | CASSTGTLGNTIYF
TRBD1 | . | TRBJ1-2 | TRBV6-2/TRBV6-3 | TGTGCCAGCCATCTCGACAGGGCGTATGGCTACACCTTC | CASHLDRAYGYTF
TRBD1 | many | TRBJ2-2 | TRBV12-3/TRBV12-4 | TGTGCCAGCAGAACACGGACAGGGTCCGGGGAGCTGTTTTTT | CASRTRTGSGELFF
. | few | TRBJ1-1 | TRBV5-1 | TGCGCCAGCAGCTTCCGGGCCGAGAACACTGAAGCTTTCTTT | CASSFRAENTEAFF
. | . | TRBJ1-5 | TRBV28 | TGTGCCAGCAGTTTAACAGCGGGAGACAATCAGCCCCAGCATTTT | CASSLTAGDNQPQHF
TRBD2 | many | TRBJ2-3 | TRBV7-2 | TGTGCCAGCAGCTCATATAGCGGGAGCTTAGGAGATACGCAGTATTTT | CASSSYSGSLGDTQYF
TRBD1 | many | TRBJ1-5 | TRBV19 | TGTGCCAGTAGTGGGGCACAGGGGCCCAAACAGCCCCAGCATTTT | CASSGAQGPKQPQHF
. | . | TRBJ1-3 | TRBV2 | TGTGCCAGCAGTGTATCCGGAGTGGGCTCTGGAAACACCATATATTTT | CASSVSGVGSGNTIYF
. | . | TRBJ1-1 | TRBV20-1 | TGCAGTGCTCGGCCACCATGGGACGGGACTTCGACAGCTTTCTTT | CSARPPWDGTSTAFF
TRBD1 | . | TRBJ1-1 | TRBV3-1 | TGTGCCAGCAGCCAAGGGGGACAGGGAAGCACTGAAGCTTTCTTT | CASSQGGQGSTEAFF
. | many | TRBJ1-6 | TRBV6-5 | TGTGCCAGCAGTTACTTCGCAGGTTCACCCCTCCACTTT | CASSYFAGSPLHF
TRBD2 | many | TRBJ2-1 | TRBV12-3/TRBV12-4 | TGTGCCAGTTGGACTAGCGGATACAATGAGCAGTTCTTC | CASWTSGYNEQFF
. | . | TRBJ2-7 | TRBV7-9 | TGTGCCAGCAGCTTAGGTATCTACTACGAGCAGTACTTC | CASSLGIYYEQYF
. | . | TRBJ1-5 | TRBV6-1 | TGTGCCAGCAGTGAAGGGGGGGGCAATCAGCCCCAGCATTTT | CASSEGGGNQPQHF
TRBD2 | many | TRBJ2-7 | TRBV7-2 | TGTGCCAGCAGCTTAGTCCCCAGCGGGAGGGCAAGATCGCGGCAGTACTTC | CASSLVPSGRARSRQYF
. | many | TRBJ1-6 | TRBV6-6 | TGTGCCAGCAGTTACTCGGGGGTTGGCTCACCCCTCCACTTT | CASSYSGVGSPLHF
. | many | TRBJ1-5 | TRBV12-3/TRBV12-4 | TGTGCCAGCAGTCGAGGGCCCCCCCTGGGTCAGCCCCAGCATTTT | CASSRGPPLGQPQHF
. | many | TRBJ1-1 | TRBV7-2 | TGTGCCAGCAGCTTAGTCTCGCAGGGCGGCACTGAAGCTTTCTTT | CASSLVSQGGTEAFF
. | . | TRBJ2-2 | TRBV4-3 | TGCGCCAGCAGCCAAGATCGGGGAAACACCGGGGAGCTGTTTTTT | CASSQDRGNTGELFF
TRBD2 | . | TRBJ2-1 | TRBV18 | TGTGCCAGCTCACCACCGATAATAGCGGGAGGTAATGAGCAGTTCTTC | CASSPPIIAGGNEQFF
. | many | TRBJ2-3 | TRBV7-6 | TGTGCCAGCAGCTTAGTGTACAGCACAGATACGCAGTATTTT | CASSLVYSTDTQYF
TRBD2 | many | TRBJ2-5 | TRBV7-2 | TGTGCCAGCAGCTTGGGGGCGGGAGGGAGTCAAGAGACCCAGTACTTC | CASSLGAGGSQETQYF